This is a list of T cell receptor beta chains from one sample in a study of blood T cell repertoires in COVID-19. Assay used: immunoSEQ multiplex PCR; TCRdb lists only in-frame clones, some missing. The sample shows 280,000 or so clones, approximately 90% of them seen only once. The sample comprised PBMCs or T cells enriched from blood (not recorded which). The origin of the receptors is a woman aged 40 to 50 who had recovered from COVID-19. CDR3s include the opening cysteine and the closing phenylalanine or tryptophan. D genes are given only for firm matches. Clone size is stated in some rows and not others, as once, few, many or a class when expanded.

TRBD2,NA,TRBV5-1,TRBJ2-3,TGCGCCAGCAGCCGGGGACTAGCGGGGGGTCAATCGCCCACAGATACGCAGTATTTT,CASSRGLAGGQSPTDTQYF
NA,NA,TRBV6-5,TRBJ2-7,TGTGCCAGCAGTTACTCGACAGCGAACTACGAGCAGTACTTC,CASSYSTANYEQYF
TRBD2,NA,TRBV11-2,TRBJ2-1,TGTGCCAGCAGCTTAGAACTAGCGGGAGTCACTGAGCAGTTCTTC,CASSLELAGVTEQFF
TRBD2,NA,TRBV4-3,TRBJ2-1,TGCGCCAGCAGCCAAGTCTTGGCGGGAGTTGAGCAGTTCTTC,CASSQVLAGVEQFF
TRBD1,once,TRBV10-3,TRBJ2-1,TGTGCCATCAGTGAGTCGTTATGGACAGGGAAGGGAAATGAGCAGTTCTTC,CAISESLWTGKGNEQFF
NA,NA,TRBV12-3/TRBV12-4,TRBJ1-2,TGTGCCAGCAGCCCCGGGACTCAATATGGCTACACCTTC,CASSPGTQYGYTF
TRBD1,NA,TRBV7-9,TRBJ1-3,TGTGCCAGCAGCATGCACAGGGGGCAGGGAAACACCATATATTTT,CASSMHRGQGNTIYF
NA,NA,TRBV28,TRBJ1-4,TGTGCCAGCAGCCCCGGGGATGTTGGAGGTGAAAAACTGTTTTTT,CASSPGDVGGEKLFF
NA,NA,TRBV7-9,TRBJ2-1,TGTGCCAGCACGCAGGGTCAGGGGTACAATGAGCAGTTCTTC,CASTQGQGYNEQFF
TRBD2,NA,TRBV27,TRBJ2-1,TGTGCCAGCCGGCGTGGGGCTAGCGGGAGGAATGAGCAGTTCTTC,CASRRGASGRNEQFF
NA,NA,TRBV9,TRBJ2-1,TGTGCCAGCAGCGTAGGGGCGGGCAGAGGGTCTAGCTCCTACAATGAGCAGTTCTTC,CASSVGAGRGSSSYNEQFF
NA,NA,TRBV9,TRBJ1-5,TGTGCCAGCAGTCCTGACAGTAAATTTTCGCCCCAGCATTTT,CASSPDSKFSPQHF
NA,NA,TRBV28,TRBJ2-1,TGTGCTACAGCGCTGGACAGCCTGTACAATGAGCAGTTCTTC,CATALDSLYNEQFF
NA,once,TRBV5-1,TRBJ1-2,TGCGCCAACGCGACCGGGAATAACTATGGCTACACCTTC,CANATGNNYGYTF
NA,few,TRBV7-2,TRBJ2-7,TGTGCCAGCAGCCCCGGCTCCTACGAGCAGTACTTC,CASSPGSYEQYF
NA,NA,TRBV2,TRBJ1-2,TGTGCCAGCAGTGAGGAGGGTAACTATGGCTACACCTTC,CASSEEGNYGYTF
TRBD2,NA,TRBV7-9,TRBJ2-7,TGTGCCAGCAGCTTAGCAATTTCTAGCGGGGGTACCTACGAGCAGTACTTC,CASSLAISSGGTYEQYF
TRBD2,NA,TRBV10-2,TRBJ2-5,TGCGCCAGCAGTGATTACACCTCGGGGGGTTCAGAGACCCAGTACTTC,CASSDYTSGGSETQYF
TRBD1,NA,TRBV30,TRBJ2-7,TGTGCCTGGAGAGGGACAGGGCGAATCTACGAGCAGTACTTC,CAWRGTGRIYEQYF
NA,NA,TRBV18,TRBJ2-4,TGTGCCAGCTCAACTTCAGGGTTAGCCAAAAACATTCAGTACTTC,CASSTSGLAKNIQYF
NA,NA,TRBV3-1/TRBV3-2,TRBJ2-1,TGTGCTACCCGGAACTATAGCTCCTACAATGAGCAGTTCTTC,CATRNYSSYNEQFF
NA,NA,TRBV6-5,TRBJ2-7,TGTGCCAGTTCCCCCCGGGTGAGCTCCTACGAGCAGTACTTC,CASSPRVSSYEQYF
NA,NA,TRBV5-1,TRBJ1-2,TGCGCCAGCAGTGGGGCCGGGCCCGGTTATGGCTACACCTTC,CASSGAGPGYGYTF
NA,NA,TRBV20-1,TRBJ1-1,TGCAGTGCTAGTTCGGTGGGTATGACGAGGCTCACTGAAGCTTTCTTT,CSASSVGMTRLTEAFF
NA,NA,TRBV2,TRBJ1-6,TGTGCCAGCAGTCGGGACTCGACCCTTCCCCTCCACTTT,CASSRDSTLPLHF
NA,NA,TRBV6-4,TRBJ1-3,TGTGCCAGCAGTGTGGGTGTTTTGGGGGCCTCTGGAAACACCATATATTTT,CASSVGVLGASGNTIYF
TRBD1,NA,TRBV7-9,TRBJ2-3,TGTGCCAGCAGCCCTAGGGGACAGGGGATAGATACGCAGTATTTT,CASSPRGQGIDTQYF
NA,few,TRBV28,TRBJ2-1,TGTGCCAGCAGTTTATTGGGGGCGACCATCAGTGAGCAGTTCTTC,CASSLLGATISEQFF
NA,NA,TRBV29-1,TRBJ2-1,TGCAGCGTGGGGGAGGGGACAGGCTACAATGAGCAGTTCTTC,CSVGEGTGYNEQFF